One and the same sample provided the 25 T cell receptor beta chains below, sequenced in a study of T-cell reconstitution after alpha-beta-depleted transplantation in children. Preparation of the TCRbeta library involved a method that used unique molecular identifiers. TCRdb reanalysed the PCR reads using MiXCR and keeps one entry per CDR3 protein. The repertoire holds more than 40,000 distinct CDR3 sequences, with around 53% as singletons. This specimen consisted of peripheral blood, obtained before TCRalphabeta/CD19-depleted stem cell transplant. Receptor source: a boy under three years old with SCID, due to receive a stem cell transplant.

The chain has TRBV4-3 and TRBJ2-6; D is undetermined. V was trimmed by 0 bases and J by 0 bases, leaving 9 bases between them. CDR3 length: 17 amino acids. Germline loops: CDR1 LGHNA, CDR2 YSLEER. CDR3 nucleotides: TGCGCCAGCAGCCAAGATCCGGGCATCTCTGGGGCCAACGTCCTGACTTTC. Translating it yields CASSQDPGISGANVLTF.

The chain has TRBV4-1 and TRBJ2-7, with 7 nucleotides matching TRBD2. The germline V gene encodes CDR1 MGHRA and CDR2 YSYEKL. The V and J ends lost 4 bases and 0 bases, in that order; junction bases with no gene match: 9. This CDR3 is 16 amino acids long. The CDR3 loop is CASSLSRTRSSYEQYF. DNA for the CDR3: TGCGCCAGCAGCCTTTCGCGGACTAGATCCTCCTACGAGCAGTACTTC.

Notes on this clonotype: A single base separates this from a much larger clone, so it may be a read error. The genes are TRBV20-1 and TRBJ2-1, with TRBD2 as a possible D gene (6 bases). This CDR3 comprises 16 residues. Germline lookup yields CDR1 DFQATT and CDR2 SNEGSKA (reference sequence). Trimming pared 0 bases from V and 3 bases from J, leaving 15 bases between. CDR3 DNA: TGCAGTGCTAGAGATAATCGGGACTTTGTCTACAATGAGCAGTTCTTC. Its translation: CSARDNRDFVYNEQFF.

The chain combines TRBV7-2 with TRBJ2-7; D gene unclear. The CDR3 length is 15 residues. Germline V gene sequence: CDR1 SGHTA, CDR2 FQGNSA. The V end lost 2 bases, the J end lost 2 bases, and 13 bases lay between the germline ends. The CDR3 loop reads CASSLHIARAYEQYF. Written as DNA, the CDR3 is TGTGCCAGCAGCTTACATATAGCCCGAGCCTACGAGCAGTACTTC.

This clonotype was counted only a few times. The V gene is TRBV12-3 or TRBV12-4, the J gene TRBJ1-2; the D is unclear. This CDR3 has 14 amino acids. Trimming shortened V by 3 bases and J by 4 bases, and 12 bases separated the two germline ends. CDR3 residues: CASSLSQARYGYTF. The CDR3 coding sequence is TGTGCCAGCAGTTTGTCCCAAGCCCGCTATGGCTACACCTTC.

The V gene is TRBV7-2, the J gene TRBJ2-2, with D perhaps TRBD2 (6 bases). The CDR3 extends over 14 amino acids. V was clipped by 4 bases and J by 7 bases, with 13 bases between them. From germline, CDR1 is SGHTA and CDR2 FQGNSA. The CDR3 DNA reads TGTGCCAGCAGCTGGAATGTCGGGGGCGGGGAGCTGTTTTTT. Translating it yields CASSWNVGGGELFF.

This clonotype was picked up a small number of times. The CDR3 loop is CASSTGQGAKNIQYF. CDR3 coding DNA: TGTGCCAGCAGCACGGGACAGGGTGCCAAAAACATTCAGTACTTC. The rearrangement joins TRBV5-5 to TRBJ2-4; 9 bases align to TRBD1. V was clipped by 4 bases and J by 1 base; unmatched bases: 3. Germline lookup yields CDR1 SGHKS and CDR2 YYEKEE (reference sequence). This CDR3 is built from 15 residues.

The rearrangement links TRBV3-1 to TRBJ2-7, with 8 bases matching TRBD2. This CDR3 is 14 amino acids long. CDR1 and CDR2 (germline): LGHDT, YNNKEL (reference sequence). V was pared by 4 bases and J by 2 bases, with 4 bases of the junction left unmatched. This CDR3 is CASSPGGAAYEQYF. The DNA for the CDR3 is TGTGCCAGCAGCCCCGGGGGGGCCGCCTACGAGCAGTACTTC.

The chain combines TRBV7-2 with TRBJ1-1; D gene uncertain. Germline values: CDR1 SGHTA, CDR2 FQGNSA. The CDR3 loop spans 12 amino acids. Trimming took 3 bases from V and 12 from J, leaving 14 bases between them. CDR3 amino acids: CASSFARSGSFF. As DNA, the CDR3 is TGTGCCAGCAGCTTCGCGAGGTCTGGGTCTTTCTTT.

Here the CDR3 DNA reads TGTGCCAGCAGCCAACGTAGAGCGGGGGGGCTGAACACCGGGGAGCTGTTTTTT. Its protein product is CASSQRRAGGLNTGELFF. The chain joins TRBV4-2 to TRBJ2-2; TRBD2 matches 10 bases. V trimming: 2 bases; J trimming: 1 base; junction bases outside the gene matches: 7. From germline, CDR1 is LGHNA and CDR2 YNFKEQ. There are 18 residues in the CDR3.

The rearrangement joins TRBV23-1 to TRBJ1-5, with a weak D call TRBD1 (6 bases). TRBV23-1 is an ORF, and what it does is uncertain. Trimming stripped 4 bases from V and 16 bases from J, with 17 bases between. The CDR3 is 12 amino acids. The CDR3 loop reads CASSPIYRDKHF. For the CDR3, the DNA is TGCGCCAGCAGTCCCATCTACCGGGACAAACATTTT.

This rearrangement joins TRBV7-8 to TRBJ1-5, with D possibly TRBD1 on 6 matching bases. CDR3 size: 16 residues. The germline gives CDR1 SGHVS, CDR2 FQNEAQ. Trimming removed 3 bases at V and 0 bases at J, with 12 bases between. DNA for the CDR3: TGTGCCAGCAGCTTCGGGGGGGCCTATAGCAATCAGCCCCAGCATTTT. The encoded protein is CASSFGGAYSNQPQHF.

The chain uses TRBV20-1 and TRBJ2-1; 9 bases map to TRBD2. The ends lost 6 bases at V and 7 bases at J; junction bases unmatched: 10. Germline CDR1 and CDR2: DFQATT and SNEGSKA (reference sequence). This CDR3 spans 14 amino acids. The CDR3 loop reads CSAGAAGGLNEQFF. The CDR3 DNA reads TGCAGTGCGGGGGCGGCGGGGGGGCTAAATGAGCAGTTCTTC.

This chain joins TRBV2 and TRBJ2-7; 8 bases are shared with TRBD1. The CDR3 contains 15 residues. Germline CDR1 SNHLY, CDR2 FYNNEI. The ends lost 7 bases at V and 3 bases at J; junction bases unmatched: 11. Here the CDR3 DNA reads TGTGCCAGCACTCAAACTGGGACAGGTCACTACGAGCAGTACTTC. Translation: CASTQTGTGHYEQYF.

V and J are TRBV20-1 and TRBJ2-2; tentatively, D is TRBD2 (6 bases). The germline V and J ends were trimmed by 4 bases and 1 base, with 10 bases remaining between them. Germline assignment: CDR1 DFQATT and CDR2 SNEGSKA (reference sequence). This CDR3 has 14 residues. In DNA form, the CDR3 reads TGCAGTGCTACCGGGACTGAGAACACCGGGGAGCTGTTTTTT. It encodes CSATGTENTGELFF.

The chain is built from TRBV10-3 and TRBJ2-3; 9 bases align to TRBD1. V shed 2 bases and J 0 bases; nucleotides not matched to a gene: 18. The CDR3 totals 21 residues. Germline V gene lookup returns CDR1 ENHRY and CDR2 SYGVKD. This CDR3 is CAISEPLGQGPRTSSTDTQYF. The CDR3, as DNA: TGTGCCATCAGTGAGCCGCTGGGACAGGGTCCCCGCACTTCGAGCACAGATACGCAGTATTTT.

This clonotype was observed a few times. The chain couples TRBV4-3 to TRBJ1-2; TRBD1 matches at 10 bases. The V and J ends lost 5 bases and 4 bases, in that order; junction bases with no gene match: 10. CDR1 is LGHNA, CDR2 YSLEER, per germline. This CDR3 is built from 16 residues. CDR3 in DNA: TGCGCCAGCAGCGCCGGGACAGGGGCCCCTACCTATGGCTACACCTTC. This sequence encodes CASSAGTGAPTYGYTF.

This clonotype has only a few counts. CDR3 amino acids: CASSLGPGTEAFF. The CDR3 DNA sequence: TGTGCCAGCAGTTTGGGGCCGGGCACTGAAGCTTTCTTT. The chain uses TRBV6-5 and TRBJ1-1; D possibly corresponds to TRBD1 (5 bases). The CDR3 covers 13 residues. Germline V lookup: CDR1 MNHEY, CDR2 SVGAGI. V lost 4 bases to trimming and J lost 4 bases, with 10 bases between them.

The V call is TRBV5-4, the J call TRBJ2-3, with D tentatively TRBD1 (8 bases). The V gene's germline CDR1 is SGHNT and CDR2 YYREEE (reference sequence). The V end was cut by 4 bases, the J end by 4 bases, with 19 bases between. This CDR3 has 16 amino acids. The CDR3 nucleotides are TGTGCCAGCAGCCCTCGTCCCACAGGGGGGGCAGATACGCAGTATTTT. It translates to CASSPRPTGGADTQYF.

This clonotype was seen many times. V gene TRBV6-5 combines with J gene TRBJ1-2, with 11 bases aligning to TRBD1. Germline CDR1 and CDR2: MNHEY and SVGAGI. The CDR3 loop spans 13 amino acids. Unmatched junction bases numbered 6, after V lost 7 bases and J lost 8 bases. CDR3 protein: CASTDRGRSGYTF. The CDR3 DNA sequence: TGTGCCAGCACGGACAGGGGGCGCAGCGGCTACACCTTC.

The rearrangement uses TRBV7-6 and TRBJ2-5, with a tentative D call TRBD2 (6 bases). CDR1 is SGHVS and CDR2 is FNYEAQ in the germline V gene. V lost 0 bases and J 5 bases, leaving 16 bases between the germline ends. The CDR3 has 16 residues. For the CDR3, the DNA is TGTGCCAGCAGCTTAGCGATCAGTGTGGAGGGGGAGACCCAGTACTTC. Amino acids: CASSLAISVEGETQYF. The whole variable domain, remainder taken from reference TRBV7-6 and TRBJ2-5, is GAGVSQSPRYKVTKRGQDVALRCDPISGHVSLYWYRQALGQGPEFLTYFNYEAQQDKSGLPNDRFSAERPEGSISTLTIQRTEQRDSAMYRCASSLAISVEGETQYFGPGTRLLVL.

This clonotype was observed many times. V is TRBV25-1 and J is TRBJ2-5; D perhaps matches TRBD1 (5 bases). The CDR3 extends over 15 amino acids. Between the trimmed V and J ends, which lost 2 bases and 5 bases, there was a span of 15 bases. Germline-derived CDR1 and CDR2 are MGHDK and SYGVNS. The CDR3 protein is CASSEGLRGGETQYF. The CDR3 nucleotides are TGTGCCAGCAGTGAAGGTCTAAGGGGTGGGGAGACCCAGTACTTC.

The chain carries TRBV20-1 and TRBJ2-3; D might be TRBD2 (6 bases). Germline V gene sequence: CDR1 DFQATT, CDR2 SNEGSKA (reference sequence). The CDR3 runs 13 residues. V dropped 3 bases and J dropped 5 bases, with 12 bases sitting between them. CDR3 sequence reads: CSASLLRGDTQYF. The DNA for the CDR3 is TGCAGTGCTAGTCTGTTGCGGGGAGATACGCAGTATTTT.

The sample holds a few counts of this clonotype. This rearrangement joins TRBV12-3 or TRBV12-4 to TRBJ1-6; 12 nucleotides line up with TRBD1. This CDR3 is 15 amino acids long. Trimming at V came to 5 bases and at J to 9 bases, leaving 5 bases not matched to a gene. The CDR3 nucleotides are TGTGCCAGCAGTCTGGGGACAGGGGGCGGTTCACCCCTCCACTTT. This sequence encodes CASSLGTGGGSPLHF.

This chain links TRBV11-3 with TRBJ2-1; 7 bases match TRBD2. The CDR3 length is 14 residues. V was pared by 4 bases and J by 8 bases, with 8 bases of the junction left unmatched. CDR1 is SGHNT and CDR2 is YENEEA in the germline V gene. CDR3 region: CASSWAGAGYEQFF. In DNA form, the CDR3 reads TGTGCCAGCAGCTGGGCGGGAGCAGGCTATGAGCAGTTCTTC.